This T cell receptor beta chain was recorded in a study of shared clonotypes between healthy human individuals (dated by TCRdb to 2020 to 2021). Regarding the complete study: The cohort included three men and a couple of women between 18 and 49 years of age. For each donor, CD4 naive and CD4 memory were each run on three plates, CD8 naive on two plates, and CD8 memory on one plate. Libraries were prepared and TCR repertoires were sequenced by different laboratories using diverse techniques, in order to increase sequencing depth and limit assay-specific biases. Leukapheresis yielded between about 0.85 and 10 billion PBMCs per donor. The study deeply sequenced blood TCR repertoires of about five healthy adults to estimate repertoire size and the extent of clonotype sharing between individuals.

With regard to this clone: It has no known antigen specificity. No base-level quality is on record; no much larger clone is a single base apart.

TCR CDR3 regions were amplified from genomic DNA by multiplex PCR using the deep immunoSEQ assay. For each cell subset, the extracted genomic DNA was distributed evenly across all wells of several immunoSEQ 96-well plates, and each plate served as one replicate. For sorted subsets, around 200 ng genomic DNA, equal to 30,000 to 35,000 T cell genomes, was loaded into each replicate PCR. Purified libraries were quantified with a Qubit 3.0 fluorometer, sized on a Bioanalyzer 2100, and re-quantified with the KAPA Library Quantification kit. A separate single-read 150-cycle Illumina NextSeq 550 flow cell was used to sequence each immunoSEQ 96-well plate. Regarding the original processing steps: Because only junctional sequences without quality scores were contained in the immunoSEQ output, filtering matching that applied to full-length reads could not be performed. Sequences were annotated with PyIR, a Python wrapper for IgBLAST v1.9, using IMGT germline references to assign V/J genes and CDR3. Reads with weak V/J assignments (E-value above 1e-6), missing CDR3, stop codons, out-of-frame junctions, or ambiguous translated residues were removed. A V3J clonotype was defined by an identical inferred V gene, J gene, and CDR3 amino acid sequence. To compute the percentage overlap between repertoires, the number of shared unique clonotypes was divided by the size of the smaller repertoire. Three approaches were used to assess repertoire richness: RTK rarefaction, the Chao1 estimator, and Recon v2.1 estimates of unobserved clonotypes. OLGA was used to compute generation probabilities for all TCRbeta clonotypes that the gDNA method yielded from a handful of donors. TCRdb took this table from immuneACCESS and kept in-frame rearrangements with V and J called. Such tables lack part of the clones; where checked against another copy, unresolved V genes explain under half of the gap, and the rest is unexplained. From that table come the V and J calls and clone size; the DNA was used to work out D and trimming. Here the sample has about 1 million clones; around 76% occur a single time. The ten largest clones add up to roughly 1.4% of the sample.

The CDR3 has 18 amino acids, counting the end cysteine and phenylalanine. Only CDR3 DNA is held: 54 bases, read in frame from base 1. V lost 1 base and J lost 4 bases; the stretch between them is 17 bases long. According to the germline V gene, CDR1 reads LGHNA and CDR2 reads YSLEER. Study-level results and caveats: Because the study included a small number of donors, the genetic and exposure-history diversity represented was limited. Pairwise subsampling led to the expectation that sequencing depth would affect the degree of clonotype sharing among donors. Rarefaction of sorted-subset datasets indicated incomplete sequencing despite the large sequencing depth. Estimated clonotype richness was generally larger for naive than for memory subsets. Across a few donors, approximately 5% of naive CD4, more than 3% of naive CD8, about 2.3% of memory CD4, and about 0.4% of memory CD8 clonotypes were shared. Clonotypes shared by all four sorted-subset donors showed higher generation probabilities than non-shared clonotypes. Only blood was sampled, and tissue TCR repertoires likely differ from those in blood.

Donors were healthy HIV-negative adults with no recently reported acute infections or vaccinations. Every donor was a Caucasian adult living in Nashville, Tennessee, USA. CD4+ T cells were enriched by magnetic negative selection, after which naive cells were positively selected on CD45RA and the negative fraction was taken as the memory subset. After blood collection by leukapheresis, PBMCs were isolated using Ficoll-Histopaque density gradient centrifugation and then cryopreserved in the vapor phase of liquid nitrogen. Analytical flow cytometry was used to check the purity and quantity of each magnetically sorted T cell population. From each sorted fraction, genomic DNA was isolated and quantified by UV absorbance on a Nanodrop 2000c.

The origin of this receptor is a man between 18 and 29 years old in good health. The rearrangement combines TRBV4-3 with TRBJ1-6; the D gene is perhaps TRBD1, on 5 matching bases. Material: memory CD4+ T cells sorted from blood. The cell subset or site tag for this specimen amounts to: CD45RA-negative fraction. In nucleotide form, the sequence is TGCGCCAGCAGCCAAGTCGGGACCACAGGAGCTTATAATTCACCCCTCCACTTT. Its protein reads: CASSQVGTTGAYNSPLHF.